This T cell receptor (beta chain) was sequenced during a study of identical twins. Findings of the study overall: Cord blood's abundant beta clonotypes had fewer insertions, unlike memory repertoires. It was possible that invariant MAIT and iNKT cells partly confounded the zero-insertion analyses.

Turning to this clonotype: Its specificity is not known.

TCRdb re-called the 5' RACE reads with MiXCR, one entry per CDR3 protein. Of roughly 200,000 distinct CDR3 sequences in the sample, under 10% are singletons; the top ten hold about 1.8%. This sample also belongs to another study, concerning yellow fever vaccine responses in identical twins.

The sample taken for sequencing was memory (CD45RO+) T cells sorted from blood. The clonotype comes from a woman between 18 and 30 years old in good health.

The CDR3 bases are TGTGCCAGTAGTATAGTCACAGGGATTCAGCCCCAGCATTTT. Its translation: CASSIVTGIQPQHF. The chain joins TRBV19 to TRBJ1-5, with D possibly being TRBD1 (6 bases). The V and J ends lost 1 base and 6 bases respectively, with 10 bases between them. Germline V lookup: CDR1 LNHDA, CDR2 SQIVND (reference sequence). There are 14 residues in the CDR3.